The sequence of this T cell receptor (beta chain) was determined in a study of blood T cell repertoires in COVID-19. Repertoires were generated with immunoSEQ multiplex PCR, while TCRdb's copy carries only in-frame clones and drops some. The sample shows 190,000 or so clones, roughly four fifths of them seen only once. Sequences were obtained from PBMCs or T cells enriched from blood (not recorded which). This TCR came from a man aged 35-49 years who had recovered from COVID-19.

In nucleotides, the CDR3 is TGTGCCAGCAGCGTAGCAGGGGCATCCTACGAGCAGTACTTC. Its protein product is CASSVAGASYEQYF. This chain joins TRBV9 and TRBJ2-7, with a possible D match to TRBD1 (6 bases). The CDR3 is 14 amino acids. Trimming pared 0 bases from V and 1 base from J, leaving 8 bases between. Germline CDR1 and CDR2: SGDLS and YYNGEE.